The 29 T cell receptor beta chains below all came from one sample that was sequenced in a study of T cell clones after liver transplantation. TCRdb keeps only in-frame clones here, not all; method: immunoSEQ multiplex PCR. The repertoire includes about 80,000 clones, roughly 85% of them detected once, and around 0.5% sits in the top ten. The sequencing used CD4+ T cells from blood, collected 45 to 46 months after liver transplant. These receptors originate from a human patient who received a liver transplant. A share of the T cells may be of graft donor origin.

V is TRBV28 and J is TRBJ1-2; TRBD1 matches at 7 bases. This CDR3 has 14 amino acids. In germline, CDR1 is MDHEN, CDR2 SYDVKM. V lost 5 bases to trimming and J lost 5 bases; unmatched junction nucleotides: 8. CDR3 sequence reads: CASSATGRPYGYTF. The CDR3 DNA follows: TGTGCCAGCAGTGCGACAGGGAGACCTTATGGCTACACCTTC.

The CDR3 sequence is CASSLRQPNQPQHF. Written as DNA, the CDR3 is TGTGCCAGCAGCCTGAGACAGCCGAATCAGCCCCAGCATTTT. The chain carries TRBV7-8 and TRBJ1-5, with D tentatively TRBD1 (5 bases). The CDR3 contains 14 residues. Looked up from germline, CDR1 is SGHVS and CDR2 is FQNEAQ. V lost 5 bases and J lost 4, with 12 bases in between.

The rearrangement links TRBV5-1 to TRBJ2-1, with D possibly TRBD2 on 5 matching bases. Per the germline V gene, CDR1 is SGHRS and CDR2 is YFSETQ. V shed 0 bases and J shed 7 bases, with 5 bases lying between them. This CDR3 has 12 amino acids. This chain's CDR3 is CASSLAGNEQFF. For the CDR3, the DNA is TGCGCCAGCAGCTTGGCGGGGAATGAGCAGTTCTTC.

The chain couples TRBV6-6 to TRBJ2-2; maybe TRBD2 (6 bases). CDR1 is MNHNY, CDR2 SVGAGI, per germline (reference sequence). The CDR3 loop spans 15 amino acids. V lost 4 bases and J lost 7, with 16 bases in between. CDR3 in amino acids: CASSLGRLVDGELFF. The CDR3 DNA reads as TGTGCCAGCAGTTTAGGGAGACTAGTGGACGGGGAGCTGTTTTTT.

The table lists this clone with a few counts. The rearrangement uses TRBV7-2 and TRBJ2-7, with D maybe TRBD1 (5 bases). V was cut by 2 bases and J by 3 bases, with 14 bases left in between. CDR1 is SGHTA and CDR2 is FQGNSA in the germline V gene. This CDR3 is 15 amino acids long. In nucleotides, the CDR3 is TGTGCCAGCAGCTTAAAGGGGTCTTCTAGCTACGAGCAGTACTTC. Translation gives CASSLKGSSSYEQYF. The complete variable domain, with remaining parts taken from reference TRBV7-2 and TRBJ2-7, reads GAGVSQSPSNKVTEKGKDVELRCDPISGHTALYWYRQSLGQGLEFLIYFQGNSAPDKSGLPSDRFSAERTGGSVSTLTIQRTQQEDSAVYLCASSLKGSSSYEQYFGPGTRLTVT.

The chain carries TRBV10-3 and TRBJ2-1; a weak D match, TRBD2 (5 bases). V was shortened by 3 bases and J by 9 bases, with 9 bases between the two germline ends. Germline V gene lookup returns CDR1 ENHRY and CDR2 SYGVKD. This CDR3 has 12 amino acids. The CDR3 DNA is TGTGCCATCAGTGAAGGCGCGGGTGAGCAGTTCTTC. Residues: CAISEGAGEQFF.

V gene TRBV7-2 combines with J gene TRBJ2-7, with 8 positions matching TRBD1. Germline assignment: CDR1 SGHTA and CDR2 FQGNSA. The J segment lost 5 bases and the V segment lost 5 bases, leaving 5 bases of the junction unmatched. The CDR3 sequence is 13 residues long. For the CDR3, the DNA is TGTGCCAGCAGCAAGGACAGGGACAACGAGCAGTACTTC. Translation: CASSKDRDNEQYF.

CDR3 protein: CASRPGGGSVYEQYF. DNA of the CDR3: TGTGCCAGCCGACCAGGGGGCGGGAGCGTCTACGAGCAGTACTTC. V usage is TRBV28 and J usage is TRBJ2-7; tentative D call: TRBD1 (8 bases). CDR1 is MDHEN and CDR2 is SYDVKM in the germline V gene. The germline V and J ends were trimmed by 8 bases and 3 bases, with 20 bases remaining between them. CDR3 length: 15 amino acids.

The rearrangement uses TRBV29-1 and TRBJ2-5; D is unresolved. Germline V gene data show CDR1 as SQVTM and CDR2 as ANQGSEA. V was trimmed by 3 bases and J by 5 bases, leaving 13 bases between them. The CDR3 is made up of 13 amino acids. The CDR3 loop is CSVDLGSEETQYF. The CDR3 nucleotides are TGCAGCGTTGATCTTGGCAGCGAGGAGACCCAGTACTTC. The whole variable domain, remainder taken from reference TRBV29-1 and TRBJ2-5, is SAVISQKPSRDICQRGTSLTIQCQVDSQVTMMFWYRQQPGQSLTLIATANQGSEATYESGFVIDKFPISRPNLTFSTLTVSNMSPEDSSIYLCSVDLGSEETQYFGPGTRLLVL.

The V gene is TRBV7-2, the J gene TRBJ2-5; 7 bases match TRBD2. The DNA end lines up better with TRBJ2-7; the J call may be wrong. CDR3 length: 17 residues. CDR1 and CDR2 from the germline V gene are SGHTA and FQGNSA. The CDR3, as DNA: TGTGCCAGCAGCCCTTGGCTTGGGACTACCGCCTTCTACGAGCAGTACTTC. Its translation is CASSPWLGTTAFYEQYF.

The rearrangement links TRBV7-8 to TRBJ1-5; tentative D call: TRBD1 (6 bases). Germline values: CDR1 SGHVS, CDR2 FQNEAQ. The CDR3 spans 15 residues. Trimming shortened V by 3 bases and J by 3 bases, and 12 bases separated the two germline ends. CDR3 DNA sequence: TGTGCCAGCAGCTTGGGTCACAGGGACAATCAGCCCCAGCATTTT. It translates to CASSLGHRDNQPQHF.

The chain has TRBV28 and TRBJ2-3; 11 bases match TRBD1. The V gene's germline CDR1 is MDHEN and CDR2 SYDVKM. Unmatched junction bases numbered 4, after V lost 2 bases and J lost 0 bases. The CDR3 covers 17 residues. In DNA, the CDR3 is TGTGCCAGCAGTTTAGGACAGGGGGCCCGTAGCACAGATACGCAGTATTTT. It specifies CASSLGQGARSTDTQYF.

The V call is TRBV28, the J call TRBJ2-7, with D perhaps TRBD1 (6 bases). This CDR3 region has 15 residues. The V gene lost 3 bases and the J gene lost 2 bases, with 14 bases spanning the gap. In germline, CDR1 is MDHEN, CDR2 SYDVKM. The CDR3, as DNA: TGTGCCAGCAGTTTGGGACAAGGGAGTACCTACGAGCAGTACTTC. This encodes CASSLGQGSTYEQYF.

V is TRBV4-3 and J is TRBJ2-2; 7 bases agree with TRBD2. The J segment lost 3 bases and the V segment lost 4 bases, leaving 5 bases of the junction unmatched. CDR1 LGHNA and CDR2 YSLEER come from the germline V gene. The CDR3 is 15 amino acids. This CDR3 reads CASSPRLAHTGELFF. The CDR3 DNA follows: TGCGCCAGCAGCCCTAGACTAGCACACACCGGGGAGCTGTTTTTT.

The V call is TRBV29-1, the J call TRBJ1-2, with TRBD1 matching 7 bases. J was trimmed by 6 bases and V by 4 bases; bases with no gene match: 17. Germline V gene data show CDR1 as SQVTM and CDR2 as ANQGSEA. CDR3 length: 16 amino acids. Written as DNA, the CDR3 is TGCAGCGTTGGAACCTTAACAGGGGACCTAGGGAATGGCTACACCTTC. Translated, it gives CSVGTLTGDLGNGYTF. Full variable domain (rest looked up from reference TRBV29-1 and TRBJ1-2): SAVISQKPSRDICQRGTSLTIQCQVDSQVTMMFWYRQQPGQSLTLIATANQGSEATYESGFVIDKFPISRPNLTFSTLTVSNMSPEDSSIYLCSVGTLTGDLGNGYTFGSGTRLTVV.

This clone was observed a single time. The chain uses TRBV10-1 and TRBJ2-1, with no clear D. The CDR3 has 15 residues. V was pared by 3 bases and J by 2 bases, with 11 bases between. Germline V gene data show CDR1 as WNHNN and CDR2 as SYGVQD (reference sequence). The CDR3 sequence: CASSEAGPTYNEQFF. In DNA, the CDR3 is TGCGCCAGCAGTGAAGCCGGACCCACCTACAATGAGCAGTTCTTC.

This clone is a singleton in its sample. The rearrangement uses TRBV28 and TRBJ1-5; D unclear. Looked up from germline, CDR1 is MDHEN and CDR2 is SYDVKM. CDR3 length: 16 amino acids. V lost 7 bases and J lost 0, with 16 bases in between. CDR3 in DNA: TGTGCCAGCACAACGGGGTGGCTCTATAGCAATCAGCCCCAGCATTTT. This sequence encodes CASTTGWLYSNQPQHF.

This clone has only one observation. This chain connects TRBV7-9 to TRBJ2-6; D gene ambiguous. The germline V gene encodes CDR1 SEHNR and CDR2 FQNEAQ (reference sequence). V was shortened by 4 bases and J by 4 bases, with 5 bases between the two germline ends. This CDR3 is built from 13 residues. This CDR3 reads CASSYGGANVLTF. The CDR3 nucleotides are TGTGCCAGCAGCTACGGGGGGGCCAACGTCCTGACTTTC.

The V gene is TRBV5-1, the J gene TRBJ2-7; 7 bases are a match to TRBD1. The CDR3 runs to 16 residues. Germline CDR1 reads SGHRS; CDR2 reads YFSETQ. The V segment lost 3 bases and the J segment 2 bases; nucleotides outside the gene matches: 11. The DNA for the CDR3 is TGCGCCAGCAGCTGGGACAGAGATCGATTGGCCTACGAGCAGTACTTC. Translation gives CASSWDRDRLAYEQYF.

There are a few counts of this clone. The CDR3 DNA sequence: TGTGCCAGCAGGGTCCTAGCGGGAGGGAACAATGAGCAGTTCTTC. Residues: CASRVLAGGNNEQFF. The gene calls are TRBV2 and TRBJ2-1; TRBD2 matches at 12 bases. CDR1 is SNHLY, CDR2 FYNNEI, per germline. With 6 bases clipped from V and 5 bases from J, the junction kept 5 bases outside the gene matches. The CDR3 loop spans 15 amino acids. The full variable domain, its missing parts supplied by reference TRBV2 and TRBJ2-1, is EPEVTQTPSHQVTQMGQEVILRCVPISNHLYFYWYRQILGQKVEFLVSFYNNEISEKSEIFDDQFSVERPDGSNFTLKIRSTKLEDSAMYFCASRVLAGGNNEQFFGPGTRLTVL.

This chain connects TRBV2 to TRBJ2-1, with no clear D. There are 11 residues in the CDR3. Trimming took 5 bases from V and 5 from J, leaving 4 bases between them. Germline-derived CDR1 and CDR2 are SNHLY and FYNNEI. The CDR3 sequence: CASSINNEQFF. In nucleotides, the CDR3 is TGTGCCAGCAGTATCAACAATGAGCAGTTCTTC.

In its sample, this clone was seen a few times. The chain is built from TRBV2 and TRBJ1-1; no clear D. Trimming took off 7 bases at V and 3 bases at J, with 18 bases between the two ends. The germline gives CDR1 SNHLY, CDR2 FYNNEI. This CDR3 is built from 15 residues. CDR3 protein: CASIFRAGIDTEAFF. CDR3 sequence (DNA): TGTGCCAGCATCTTTCGCGCAGGTATTGACACTGAAGCTTTCTTT.

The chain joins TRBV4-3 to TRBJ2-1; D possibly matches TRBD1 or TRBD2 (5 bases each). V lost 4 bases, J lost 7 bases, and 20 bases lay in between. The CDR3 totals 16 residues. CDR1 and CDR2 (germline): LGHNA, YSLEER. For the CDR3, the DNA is TGCGCCAGCAGCCGATTGACCGGGACCGCGTGGAATGAGCAGTTCTTC. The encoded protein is CASSRLTGTAWNEQFF.

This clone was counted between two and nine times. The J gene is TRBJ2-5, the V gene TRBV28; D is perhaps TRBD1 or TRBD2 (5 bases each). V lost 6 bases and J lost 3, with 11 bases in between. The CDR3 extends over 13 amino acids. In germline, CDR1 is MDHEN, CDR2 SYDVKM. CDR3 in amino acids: CASRGTAKETQYF. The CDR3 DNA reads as TGTGCCAGCAGAGGGACGGCTAAAGAGACCCAGTACTTC.

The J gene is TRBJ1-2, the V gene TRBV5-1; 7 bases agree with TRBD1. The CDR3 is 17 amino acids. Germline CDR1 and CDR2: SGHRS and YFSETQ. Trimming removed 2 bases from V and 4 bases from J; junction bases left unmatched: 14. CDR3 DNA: TGCGCCAGCAGCTTTGGGACAGAGCGCCTTTGGGCCTATGGCTACACCTTC. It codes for CASSFGTERLWAYGYTF.

CDR3 residues: CASSVGTGFGGNQPQHF. CDR3 sequence (DNA): TGTGCCAGCAGTGTAGGGACAGGCTTTGGGGGCAATCAGCCCCAGCATTTT. The chain is built from TRBV28 and TRBJ1-5; the match to TRBD1 covers 8 bases. The CDR3 is 17 residues long. J lost 2 bases, V lost 5 bases, and 11 bases had no gene match. CDR1 and CDR2 (germline): MDHEN, SYDVKM.

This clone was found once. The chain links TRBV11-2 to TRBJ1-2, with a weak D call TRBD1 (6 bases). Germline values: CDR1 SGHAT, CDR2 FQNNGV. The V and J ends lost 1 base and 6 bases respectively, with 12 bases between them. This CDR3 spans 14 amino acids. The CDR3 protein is CASSLVRDIDGYTF. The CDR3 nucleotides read TGTGCCAGCAGCTTAGTCAGGGACATCGATGGCTACACCTTC. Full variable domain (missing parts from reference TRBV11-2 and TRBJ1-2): EAGVAQSPRYKIIEKRQSVAFWCNPISGHATLYWYQQILGQGPKLLIQFQNNGVVDDSQLPKDRFSAERLKGVDSTLKIQPAKLEDSAVYLCASSLVRDIDGYTFGSGTRLTVV.

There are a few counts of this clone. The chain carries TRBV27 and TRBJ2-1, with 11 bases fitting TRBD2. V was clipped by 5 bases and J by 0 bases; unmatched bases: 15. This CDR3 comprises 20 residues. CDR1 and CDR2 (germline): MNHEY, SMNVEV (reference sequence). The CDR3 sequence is CASSTMGLAEFFSSYNEQFF. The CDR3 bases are TGTGCCAGCAGTACGATGGGACTAGCGGAATTTTTTAGCTCCTACAATGAGCAGTTCTTC.

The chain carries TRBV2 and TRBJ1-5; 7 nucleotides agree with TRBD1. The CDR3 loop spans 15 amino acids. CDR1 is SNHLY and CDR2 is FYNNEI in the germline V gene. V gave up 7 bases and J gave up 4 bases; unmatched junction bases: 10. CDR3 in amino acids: CASTLTRGGNQPQHF. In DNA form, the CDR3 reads TGTGCCAGCACCTTAACCAGGGGGGGGAATCAGCCCCAGCATTTT.